These T cell receptor beta chains were read from a single sample in a study of T cell changes during pregnancy in multiple sclerosis. Generated by immunoSEQ multiplex PCR, the TCRdb table keeps only in-frame clones and is missing some. The sample yields over 55,000 clones, roughly nine tenths seen once. Here the sequenced sample was peripheral blood, taken in the first trimester of pregnancy. These TCRs come from a female donor with multiple sclerosis, enrolled in a pregnancy study. Both conserved end residues are trimmed from each CDR3. Clone size, where shown, is once, few, many, or a class for clones that have expanded.

clone size: .; V gene: TRBV6-1; J gene: TRBJ1-4; CDR3 protein: ASSEWGGTNEKLF
clone size: .; V gene: TRBV11-2; J gene: TRBJ2-2; CDR3 protein: ASSLGIAANTGELF
clone size: .; V gene: TRBV5-1; J gene: TRBJ2-1; CDR3 protein: ASSLASYNEQF
clone size: .; V gene: TRBV7-9; J gene: TRBJ1-3; CDR3 protein: ASSLVGGTGNTIY
clone size: .; V gene: TRBV9; J gene: TRBJ1-1; CDR3 protein: ASSGGQGAGTEAF
clone size: .; V gene: TRBV27; J gene: TRBJ2-5; CDR3 protein: ASSSWDRGSFAVKETQY
clone size: few; V gene: TRBV7-9; J gene: TRBJ2-3; CDR3 protein: ASSPGVVSEDTQY
clone size: few; V gene: TRBV30; J gene: TRBJ1-1; CDR3 protein: AWRRGRVTEAF
clone size: .; V gene: TRBV7-7; J gene: TRBJ2-5; CDR3 protein: ASSVGVLQGFWETQY
clone size: once; V gene: TRBV5-1; J gene: TRBJ2-1; CDR3 protein: ASSLRVAGENEQF
clone size: .; V gene: TRBV18; J gene: TRBJ2-3; CDR3 protein: ASSPRQGETDTQY
clone size: .; V gene: TRBV5-4; J gene: TRBJ1-4; CDR3 protein: ASMDSGGEKLF
clone size: .; V gene: TRBV4-2; J gene: TRBJ1-1; CDR3 protein: ASSLGQGRLNTEAF
clone size: .; V gene: TRBV7-8; J gene: TRBJ2-7; CDR3 protein: ASSPGLAGGLNSYEQY
clone size: .; V gene: TRBV5-4; J gene: TRBJ2-5; CDR3 protein: ASSRGRGDQETQY
clone size: .; V gene: TRBV6-1; J gene: TRBJ2-5; CDR3 protein: ASSEGTGTGVLETQY
clone size: .; V gene: TRBV28; J gene: TRBJ2-2; CDR3 protein: ASGRQGNTGELF
clone size: .; V gene: TRBV12-5; J gene: TRBJ2-5; CDR3 protein: ASGLLAGSGTQY
clone size: .; V gene: TRBV6-5; J gene: TRBJ2-1; CDR3 protein: ASSPGTSGYNEQF
clone size: .; V gene: TRBV7-6; J gene: TRBJ2-7; CDR3 protein: ASSLETTAYEQY
clone size: .; V gene: TRBV7-6; J gene: TRBJ1-2; CDR3 protein: ASSLVSGALYGYT
clone size: .; V gene: TRBV2; J gene: TRBJ2-5; CDR3 protein: ASSGSSVVETQY
clone size: .; V gene: TRBV10-1; J gene: TRBJ2-5; CDR3 protein: ASSDERQRKTQY
clone size: .; V gene: TRBV4-2; J gene: TRBJ2-1; CDR3 protein: ASSQGHARGGHEQF
clone size: .; V gene: TRBV7-2; J gene: TRBJ2-3; CDR3 protein: ASAHSGRVADTQY
clone size: .; V gene: TRBV23-1; J gene: TRBJ2-1; CDR3 protein: ARFSNEQF
clone size: .; V gene: TRBV19; J gene: TRBJ1-6; CDR3 protein: ASQQSQDSPLH
clone size: many; V gene: TRBV4-3; J gene: TRBJ1-6; CDR3 protein: ASSPHSGTGPLH
clone size: .; V gene: TRBV6-5; J gene: TRBJ2-5; CDR3 protein: ASGQGQETQY
clone size: .; V gene: TRBV7-6; J gene: TRBJ2-5; CDR3 protein: ASSSTGGAETQY
clone size: .; V gene: TRBV5-5; J gene: TRBJ2-5; CDR3 protein: ASIHQGIRETQY
clone size: .; V gene: TRBV6-5; J gene: TRBJ2-7; CDR3 protein: ASSNRDHEQY
clone size: .; V gene: TRBV25-1; J gene: TRBJ2-7; CDR3 protein: ASSGPGWEGMNYEQY
clone size: .; V gene: TRBV6-6; J gene: TRBJ2-6; CDR3 protein: ASSWDSSGANVLT
clone size: once; V gene: TRBV11-2; J gene: TRBJ2-3; CDR3 protein: ASSSTSGGAPDTQY
clone size: .; V gene: TRBV6-4; J gene: TRBJ2-2; CDR3 protein: ASRLYSYTGELF
clone size: .; V gene: TRBV10-2; J gene: TRBJ2-1; CDR3 protein: ASSEIYNEQF
clone size: .; V gene: TRBV6-1; J gene: TRBJ2-7; CDR3 protein: ASSEALPLVGTTYEQY